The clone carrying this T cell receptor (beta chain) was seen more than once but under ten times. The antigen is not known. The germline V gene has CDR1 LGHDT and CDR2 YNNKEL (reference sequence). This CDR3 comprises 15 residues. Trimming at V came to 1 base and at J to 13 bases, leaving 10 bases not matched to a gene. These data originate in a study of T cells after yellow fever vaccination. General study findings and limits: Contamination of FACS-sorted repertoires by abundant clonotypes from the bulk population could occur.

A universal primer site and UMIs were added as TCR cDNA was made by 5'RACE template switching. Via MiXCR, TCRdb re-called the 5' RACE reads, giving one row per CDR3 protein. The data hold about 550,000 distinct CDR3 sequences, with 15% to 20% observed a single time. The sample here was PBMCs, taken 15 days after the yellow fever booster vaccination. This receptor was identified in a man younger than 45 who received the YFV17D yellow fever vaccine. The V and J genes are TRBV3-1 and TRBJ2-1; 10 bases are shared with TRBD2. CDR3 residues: CASSQASGRADRQFF. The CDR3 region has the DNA TGTGCCAGCAGCCAAGCGAGCGGGAGGGCCGATAGACAGTTCTTC.